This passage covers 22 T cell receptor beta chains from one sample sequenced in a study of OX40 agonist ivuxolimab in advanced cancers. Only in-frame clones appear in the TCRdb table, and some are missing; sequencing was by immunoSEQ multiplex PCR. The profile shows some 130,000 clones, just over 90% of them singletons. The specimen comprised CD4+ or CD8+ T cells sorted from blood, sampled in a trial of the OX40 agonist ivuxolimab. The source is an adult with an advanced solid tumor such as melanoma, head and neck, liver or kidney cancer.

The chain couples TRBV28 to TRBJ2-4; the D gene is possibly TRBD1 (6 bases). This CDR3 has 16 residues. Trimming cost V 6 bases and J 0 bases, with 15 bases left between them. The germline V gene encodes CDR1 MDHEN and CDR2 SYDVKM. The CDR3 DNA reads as TGTGCCAGCAGCCGAGGGGGAGACCTAGCCAAAAACATTCAGTACTTC. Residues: CASSRGGDLAKNIQYF.

CDR3 region: CASSGLAGFVDTQYF. As DNA, the CDR3 is TGTGCCAGCAGTGGACTAGCGGGATTCGTAGATACGCAGTATTTT. The chain couples TRBV28 to TRBJ2-3; 12 nucleotides align to TRBD2. V shed 5 bases, J shed 5 bases, and the junction held 5 bases outside the gene matches. Germline V gives CDR1 MDHEN, CDR2 SYDVKM. This CDR3 spans 15 amino acids.

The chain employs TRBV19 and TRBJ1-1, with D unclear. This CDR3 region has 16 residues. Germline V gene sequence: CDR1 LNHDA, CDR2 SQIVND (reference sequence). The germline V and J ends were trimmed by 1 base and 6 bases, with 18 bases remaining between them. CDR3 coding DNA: TGTGCCAGTAGTATAGGAGTGGGTTCGATCTGGGCTGAAGCTTTCTTT. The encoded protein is CASSIGVGSIWAEAFF. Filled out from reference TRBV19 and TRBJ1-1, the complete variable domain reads DGGITQSPKYLFRKEGQNVTLSCEQNLNHDAMYWYRQDPGQGLRLIYYSQIVNDFQKGDIAEGYSVSREKKESFPLTVTSAQKNPTAFYLCASSIGVGSIWAEAFFGQGTRLTVV.

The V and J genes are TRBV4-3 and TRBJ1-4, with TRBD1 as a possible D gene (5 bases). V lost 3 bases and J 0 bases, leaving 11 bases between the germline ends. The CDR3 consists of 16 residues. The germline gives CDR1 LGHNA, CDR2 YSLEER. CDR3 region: CASSQWGRATNEKLFF. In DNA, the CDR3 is TGCGCCAGCAGCCAGTGGGGCCGGGCAACTAATGAAAAACTGTTTTTT.

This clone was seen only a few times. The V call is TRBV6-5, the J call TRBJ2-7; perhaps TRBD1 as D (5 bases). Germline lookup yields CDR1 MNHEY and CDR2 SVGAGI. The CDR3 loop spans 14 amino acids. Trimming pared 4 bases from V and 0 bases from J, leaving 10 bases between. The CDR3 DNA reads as TGTGCCAGCAGTTTACAGGAATCCTCCTACGAGCAGTACTTC. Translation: CASSLQESSYEQYF.

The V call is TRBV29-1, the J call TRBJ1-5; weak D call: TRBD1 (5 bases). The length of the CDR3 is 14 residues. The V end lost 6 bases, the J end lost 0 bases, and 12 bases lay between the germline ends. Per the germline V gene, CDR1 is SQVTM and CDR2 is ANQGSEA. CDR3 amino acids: CSVWGGVSNQPQHF. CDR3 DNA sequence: TGCAGCGTATGGGGGGGGGTTAGCAATCAGCCCCAGCATTTT.

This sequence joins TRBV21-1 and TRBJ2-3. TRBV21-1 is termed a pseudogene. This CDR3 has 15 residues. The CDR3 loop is CASSKALKDTDTQYF. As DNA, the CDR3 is TGTGCCAGCAGCAAAGCGCTGAAGGACACAGATACGCAGTATTTT.

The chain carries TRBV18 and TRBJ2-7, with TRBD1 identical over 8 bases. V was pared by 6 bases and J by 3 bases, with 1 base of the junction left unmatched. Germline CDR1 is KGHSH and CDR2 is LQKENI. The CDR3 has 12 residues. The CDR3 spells CASSGQGYEQYF. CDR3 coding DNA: TGTGCCAGCTCCGGACAGGGCTACGAGCAGTACTTC.

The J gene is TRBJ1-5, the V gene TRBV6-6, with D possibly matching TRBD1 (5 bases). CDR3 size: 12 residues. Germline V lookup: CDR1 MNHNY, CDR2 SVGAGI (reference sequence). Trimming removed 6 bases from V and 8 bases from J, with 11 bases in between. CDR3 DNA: TGTGCCAGCAGACCAGGGAGGGAGCCCCAGCATTTT. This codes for CASRPGREPQHF.

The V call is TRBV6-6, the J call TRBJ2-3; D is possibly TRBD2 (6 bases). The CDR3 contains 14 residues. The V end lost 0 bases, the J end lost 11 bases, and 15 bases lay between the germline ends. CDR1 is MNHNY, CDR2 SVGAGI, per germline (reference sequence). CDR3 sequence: CASSYSRAGQEQYF. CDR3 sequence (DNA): TGTGCCAGCAGTTACTCGAGGGCGGGGCAGGAGCAGTATTTT.

CDR3 sequence: CASSAGQNYGYTF. CDR3 DNA: TGTGCCAGCAGCGCGGGACAAAACTATGGCTACACCTTC. The rearrangement links TRBV7-3 to TRBJ1-2; weak D call: TRBD1 (6 bases). The germline V gene has CDR1 SGHTA and CDR2 FQGTGA. Trimming removed 5 bases at V and 2 bases at J, with 9 bases between. The CDR3 totals 13 residues.

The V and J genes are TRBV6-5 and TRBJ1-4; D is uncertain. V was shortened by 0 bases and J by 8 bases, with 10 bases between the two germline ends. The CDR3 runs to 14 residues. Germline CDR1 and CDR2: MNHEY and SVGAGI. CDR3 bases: TGTGCCAGCAGTTACTCGAAGCGGCCGGAAAAACTGTTTTTT. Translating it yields CASSYSKRPEKLFF.

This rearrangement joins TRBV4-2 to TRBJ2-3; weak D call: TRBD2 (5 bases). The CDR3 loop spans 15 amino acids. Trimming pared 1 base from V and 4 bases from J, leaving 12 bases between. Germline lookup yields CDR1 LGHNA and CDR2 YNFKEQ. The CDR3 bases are TGTGCCAGCAGCCAAGGACCGGGATCGTCAGATACGCAGTATTTT. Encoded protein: CASSQGPGSSDTQYF.

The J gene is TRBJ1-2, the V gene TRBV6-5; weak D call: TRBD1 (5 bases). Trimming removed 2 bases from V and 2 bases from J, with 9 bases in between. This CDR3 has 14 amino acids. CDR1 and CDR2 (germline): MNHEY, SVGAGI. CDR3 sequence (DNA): TGTGCCAGCAGTTACCAAGCAGGGAACTATGGCTACACCTTC. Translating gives CASSYQAGNYGYTF.

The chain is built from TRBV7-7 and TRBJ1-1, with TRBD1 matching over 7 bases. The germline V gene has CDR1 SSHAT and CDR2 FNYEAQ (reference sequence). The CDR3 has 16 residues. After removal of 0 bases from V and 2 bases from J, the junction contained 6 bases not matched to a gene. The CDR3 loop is CASSLAGGTDNTEAFF. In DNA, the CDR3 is TGTGCCAGCAGCTTAGCGGGGGGGACAGACAACACTGAAGCTTTCTTT.

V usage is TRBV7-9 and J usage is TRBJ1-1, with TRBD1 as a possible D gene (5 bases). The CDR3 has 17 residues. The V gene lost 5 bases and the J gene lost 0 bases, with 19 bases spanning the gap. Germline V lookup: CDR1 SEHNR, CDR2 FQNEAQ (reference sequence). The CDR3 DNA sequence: TGTGCCAGCAGCGATCCCCCGGGGGGTAAAATGAACACTGAAGCTTTCTTT. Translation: CASSDPPGGKMNTEAFF.

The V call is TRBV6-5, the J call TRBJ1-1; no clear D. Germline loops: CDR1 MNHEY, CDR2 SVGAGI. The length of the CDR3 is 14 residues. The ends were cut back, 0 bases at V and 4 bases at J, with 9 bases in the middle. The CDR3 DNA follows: TGTGCCAGCAGTTACTCGAGGTCGGGCACTGAAGCTTTCTTT. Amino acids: CASSYSRSGTEAFF.

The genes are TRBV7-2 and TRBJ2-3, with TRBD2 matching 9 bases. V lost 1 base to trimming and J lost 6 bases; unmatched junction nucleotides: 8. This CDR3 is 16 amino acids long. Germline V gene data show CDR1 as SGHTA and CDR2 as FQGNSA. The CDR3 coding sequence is TGTGCCAGCAGCTTAGGGATAGCGGGGGATCCCGATACGCAGTATTTT. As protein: CASSLGIAGDPDTQYF.

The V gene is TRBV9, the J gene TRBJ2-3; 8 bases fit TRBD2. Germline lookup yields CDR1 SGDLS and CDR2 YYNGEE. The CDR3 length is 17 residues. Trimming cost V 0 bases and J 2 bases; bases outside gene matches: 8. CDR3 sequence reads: CASSVGWGGGTTDTQYF. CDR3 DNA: TGTGCCAGCAGCGTAGGATGGGGCGGGGGGACCACAGATACGCAGTATTTT.

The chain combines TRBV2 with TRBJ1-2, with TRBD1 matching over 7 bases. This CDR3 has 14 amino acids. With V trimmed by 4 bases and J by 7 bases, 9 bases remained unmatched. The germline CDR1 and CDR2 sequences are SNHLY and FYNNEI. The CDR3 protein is CASSGAGGGSGYTF. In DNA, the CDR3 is TGTGCCAGCAGTGGGGCAGGGGGAGGGTCTGGCTACACCTTC.

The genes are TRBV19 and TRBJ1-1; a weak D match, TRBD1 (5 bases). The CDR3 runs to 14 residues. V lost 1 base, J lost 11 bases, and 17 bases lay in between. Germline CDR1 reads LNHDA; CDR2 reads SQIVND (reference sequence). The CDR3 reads CASSIVAGQRGAFF. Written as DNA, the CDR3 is TGTGCCAGTAGTATAGTTGCAGGGCAGCGGGGGGCTTTCTTT.

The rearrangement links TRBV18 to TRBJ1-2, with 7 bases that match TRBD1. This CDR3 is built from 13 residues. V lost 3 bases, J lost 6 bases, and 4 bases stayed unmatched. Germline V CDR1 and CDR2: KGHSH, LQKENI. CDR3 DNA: TGTGCCAGCTCACCGGACAGGTTGAATGGCTACACCTTC. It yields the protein CASSPDRLNGYTF.